The sequence of this T cell receptor (beta chain) was determined in a study of naive and memory T cell subsets. Study-level results: Especially in CD8 cells, naive repertoires contained a few larger clonotypes, possibly CD45RA-re-expressing memory cells. TCR counts from RNA may reflect activation-linked expression changes.

This clonotype was seen repeatedly, ten times or more. What it binds is unknown. The beta constant-region primer was an equimolar mix of two oligonucleotides covering TRBC1 and TRBC2. Ligated cDNA was amplified by four rounds of PCR with nested alpha and beta constant-region primers and SP2. An oligonucleotide with the SP2 primer and a 12-nucleotide UMI was ligated to the cDNA 3' end. In TCRdb, the UMI-ligation and nested PCR reads were re-called with MiXCR into one record per CDR3 protein. In the table there are about 90,000 distinct CDR3 sequences, around 11% of which are singletons. Separate alpha and beta amplification began at the second PCR step. The receptor comes from a human donor in good health. Sequences were obtained from naive CD4+ T cells from blood.

The CDR3 loop is CASSSGGTASTDTQYF. The CDR3 DNA sequence: TGCGCCAGCAGCTCGGGGGGCACGGCTAGCACAGATACGCAGTATTTT. The rearrangement uses TRBV5-1 and TRBJ2-3; possible D gene TRBD2, 7 bases. Looked up from germline, CDR1 is SGHRS and CDR2 is YFSETQ. CDR3 length equals 16 residues. Between the trimmed V and J ends, which lost 3 bases and 0 bases, there was a span of 14 bases.